Given below is one T cell receptor beta chain in context. These data are taken from a study of blood T cell repertoires in COVID-19. Background on the study: Italy, Spain and the United States were the sources of the convalescent and acute COVID-19 samples. The analysed material was cDNA or gDNA that came from T cells, B-cell-depleted T cells, or PBMCs.

The CDR3 extends over 16 amino acids. Germline CDR1 and CDR2: LNHDA and SQIVND (reference sequence). V lost 4 bases, J lost 3 bases, and 15 bases lay in between. Study processing details: The assay estimated nucleated cells by amplifying reference gene primers. Clones were read by immunoSEQ multiplex PCR, and TCRdb kept only the in-frame ones, dropping some. V and J calls and clone size come straight from that table; D and trimming were deduced from the DNA. This sample has around 20,000 clones, with roughly 85% found just once. The V gene is TRBV19, the J gene TRBJ2-2; perhaps TRBD1 as D (6 bases). Sequencing was carried out using peripheral blood. This receptor was taken from a man older than 75 with acute or convalescent COVID-19. CDR3 loop: CASSTTQGRYTGELFF. Written as DNA, the CDR3 is TGTGCCAGTAGTACGACACAGGGAAGGTACACCGGGGAGCTGTTTTTT.